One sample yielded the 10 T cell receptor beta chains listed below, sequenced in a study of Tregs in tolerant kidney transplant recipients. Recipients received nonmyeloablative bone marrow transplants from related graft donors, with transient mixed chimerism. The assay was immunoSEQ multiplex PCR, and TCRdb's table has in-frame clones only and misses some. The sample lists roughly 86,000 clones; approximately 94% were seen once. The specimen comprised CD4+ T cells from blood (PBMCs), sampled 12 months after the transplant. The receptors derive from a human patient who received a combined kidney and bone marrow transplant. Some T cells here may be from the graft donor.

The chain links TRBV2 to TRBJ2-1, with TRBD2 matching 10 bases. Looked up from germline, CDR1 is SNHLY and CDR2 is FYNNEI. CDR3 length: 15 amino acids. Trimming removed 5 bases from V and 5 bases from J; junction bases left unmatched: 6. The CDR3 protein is CASSQGLAVNNEQFF. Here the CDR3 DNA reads TGTGCCAGCAGTCAAGGACTAGCGGTAAACAATGAGCAGTTCTTC.

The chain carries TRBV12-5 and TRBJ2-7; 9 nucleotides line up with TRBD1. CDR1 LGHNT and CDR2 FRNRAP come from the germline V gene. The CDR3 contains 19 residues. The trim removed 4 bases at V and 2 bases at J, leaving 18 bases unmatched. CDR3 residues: CASGWQGTGIQSVPYEQYF. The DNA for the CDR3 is TGTGCTAGTGGTTGGCAGGGGACAGGGATACAAAGCGTTCCCTACGAGCAGTACTTC.

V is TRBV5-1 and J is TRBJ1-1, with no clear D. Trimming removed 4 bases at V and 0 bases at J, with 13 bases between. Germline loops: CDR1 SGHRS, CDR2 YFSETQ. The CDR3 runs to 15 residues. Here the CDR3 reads CASSTRGGMNTEAFF. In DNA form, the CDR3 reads TGCGCCAGCAGCACCCGCGGAGGGATGAACACTGAAGCTTTCTTT.

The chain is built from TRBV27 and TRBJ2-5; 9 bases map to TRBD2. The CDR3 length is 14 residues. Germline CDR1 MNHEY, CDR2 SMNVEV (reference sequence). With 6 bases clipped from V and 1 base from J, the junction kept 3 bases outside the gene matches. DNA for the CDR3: TGTGCCAGCAGCAGACTAGCGGTCCAAGAGACCCAGTACTTC. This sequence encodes CASSRLAVQETQYF.

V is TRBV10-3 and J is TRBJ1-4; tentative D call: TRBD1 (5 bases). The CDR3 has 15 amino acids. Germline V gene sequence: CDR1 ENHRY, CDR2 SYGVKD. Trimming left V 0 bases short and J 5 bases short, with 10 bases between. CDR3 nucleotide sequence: TGTGCCATCAGTGAGTCTAAGGAGGGGAATGAAAAACTGTTTTTT. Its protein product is CAISESKEGNEKLFF.

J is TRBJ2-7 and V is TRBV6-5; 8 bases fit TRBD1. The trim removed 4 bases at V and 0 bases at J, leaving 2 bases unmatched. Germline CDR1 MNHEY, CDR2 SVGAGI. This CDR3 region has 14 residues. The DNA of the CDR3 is TGTGCCAGCAGTTGGGACAGGAGCTCCTACGAGCAGTACTTC. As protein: CASSWDRSSYEQYF.

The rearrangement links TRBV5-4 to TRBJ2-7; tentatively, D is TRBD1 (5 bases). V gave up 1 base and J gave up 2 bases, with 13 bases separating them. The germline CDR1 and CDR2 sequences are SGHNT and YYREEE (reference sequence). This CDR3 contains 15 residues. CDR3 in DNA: TGTGCCAGCAGCTTGCCAGGGTACGGCCCCTACGAGCAGTACTTC. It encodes CASSLPGYGPYEQYF.

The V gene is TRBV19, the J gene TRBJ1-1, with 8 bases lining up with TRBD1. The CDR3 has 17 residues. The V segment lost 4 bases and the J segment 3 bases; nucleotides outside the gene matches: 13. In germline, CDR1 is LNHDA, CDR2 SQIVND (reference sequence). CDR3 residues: CASSRQGIIRAHTEAFF. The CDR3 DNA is TGTGCCAGTAGTAGACAGGGGATTATAAGAGCGCACACTGAAGCTTTCTTT.

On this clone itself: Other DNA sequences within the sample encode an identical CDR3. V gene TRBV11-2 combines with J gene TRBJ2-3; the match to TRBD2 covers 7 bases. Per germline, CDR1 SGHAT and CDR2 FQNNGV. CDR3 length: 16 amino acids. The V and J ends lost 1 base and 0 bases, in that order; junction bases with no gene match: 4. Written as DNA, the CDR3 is TGTGCCAGCAGCTTAGGTCGCGGGGGTAGCACAGATACGCAGTATTTT. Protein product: CASSLGRGGSTDTQYF.

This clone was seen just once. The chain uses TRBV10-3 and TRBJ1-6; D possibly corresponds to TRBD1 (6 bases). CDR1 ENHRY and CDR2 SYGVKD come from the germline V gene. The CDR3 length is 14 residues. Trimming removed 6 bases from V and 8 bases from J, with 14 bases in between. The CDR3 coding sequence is TGTGCCATCAGCGCGGGGGCCCTCGATTCACCCCTCCACTTT. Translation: CAISAGALDSPLHF.